This T cell receptor beta chain was sequenced in a study of identical twins' blood T cells. TCRdb ran MiXCR on the 5' RACE reads and lists one entry per CDR3 protein. The sample carries 400,000 or so distinct CDR3 sequences, about 28% recorded once. This TCR derives from a woman aged 18-49 years in good health. The sequencing input was PBMCs.

The CDR3 sequence is CATQTQGISYEQYF. The CDR3 DNA follows: TGTGCCACCCAAACACAGGGGATCTCCTACGAGCAGTACTTC. This chain uses TRBV28 with TRBJ2-7, with 7 bases aligning to TRBD1. This CDR3 spans 14 amino acids. V shed 10 bases, J shed 0 bases, and the junction held 9 bases outside the gene matches. Looked up from germline, CDR1 is MDHEN and CDR2 is SYDVKM. The full variable domain, with the rest looked up from reference TRBV28 and TRBJ2-7, is DVKVTQSSRYLVKRTGEKVFLECVQDMDHENMFWYRQDPGLGLRLIYFSYDVKMKEKGDIPEGYSVSREKKERFSLILESASTNQTSMYLCATQTQGISYEQYFGPGTRLTVT.